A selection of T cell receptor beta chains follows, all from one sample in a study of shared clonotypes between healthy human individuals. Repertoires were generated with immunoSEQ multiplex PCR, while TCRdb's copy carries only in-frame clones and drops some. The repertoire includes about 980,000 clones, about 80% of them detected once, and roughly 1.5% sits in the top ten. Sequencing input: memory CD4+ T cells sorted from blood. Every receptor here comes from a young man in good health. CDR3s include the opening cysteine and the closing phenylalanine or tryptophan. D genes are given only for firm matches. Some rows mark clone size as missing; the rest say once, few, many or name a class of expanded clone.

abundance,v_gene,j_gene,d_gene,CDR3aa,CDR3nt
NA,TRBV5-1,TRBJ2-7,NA,CASSLGKEGTYEQYF,TGCGCCAGCAGCTTGGGTAAGGAGGGAACCTACGAGCAGTACTTC
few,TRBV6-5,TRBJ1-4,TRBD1,CASSYSGQGEWKLFF,TGTGCCAGCAGTTACTCTGGACAGGGCGAATGGAAACTGTTTTTT
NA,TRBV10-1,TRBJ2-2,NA,CASGTNTGELFF,TGCGCCAGCGGTACTAACACCGGGGAGCTGTTTTTT
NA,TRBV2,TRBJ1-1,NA,CASSEIGAWTEAFF,TGTGCCAGCAGTGAAATTGGGGCGTGGACTGAAGCTTTCTTT
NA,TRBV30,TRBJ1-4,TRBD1,CAWSVRGRGQANEKLFF,TGTGCCTGGAGTGTACGCGGCAGGGGGCAAGCTAATGAAAAACTGTTTTTT
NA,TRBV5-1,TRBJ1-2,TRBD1,CASSLQGQDYGYTF,TGCGCCAGCAGCTTACAGGGGCAAGACTATGGCTACACCTTC
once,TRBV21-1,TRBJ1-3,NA,CASSKVISSGNTIYF,TGTGCCAGCAGCAAAGTAATCTCCTCCGGAAACACCATATATTTT
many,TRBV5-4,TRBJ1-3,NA,CASSLDGNTIYF,TGTGCCAGCAGCTTGGACGGAAACACCATATATTTT
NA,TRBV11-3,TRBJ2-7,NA,CASSLEAGSYEQYF,TGTGCCAGCAGCTTAGAGGCGGGGTCCTACGAGCAGTACTTC
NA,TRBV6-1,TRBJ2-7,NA,CASSDHYEQYF,TGTGCCAGCAGTGATCACTACGAGCAGTACTTC
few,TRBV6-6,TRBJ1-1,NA,CASSQTGITEAFF,TGTGCCAGCAGTCAAACAGGGATCACTGAAGCTTTCTTT
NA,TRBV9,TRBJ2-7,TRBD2,CASSVEPSGGSYEQYF,TGTGCCAGCAGCGTAGAGCCTAGCGGGGGATCCTACGAGCAGTACTTC
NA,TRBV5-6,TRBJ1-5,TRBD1,CASSKGQGNQPQHF,TGTGCCAGCAGCAAGGGACAGGGCAATCAGCCCCAGCATTTT
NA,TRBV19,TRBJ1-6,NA,CASSNPPGSRNSPLHF,TGTGCCAGTAGTAACCCCCCGGGATCGCGTAATTCACCCCTCCACTTT
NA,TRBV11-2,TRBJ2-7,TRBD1,CASSLGQGLEQYF,TGTGCCAGCAGCTTAGGACAGGGTCTCGAGCAGTACTTC
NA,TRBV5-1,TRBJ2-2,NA,CASSLNLNTGELFF,TGCGCCAGCAGCTTGAACTTGAACACCGGGGAGCTGTTTTTT
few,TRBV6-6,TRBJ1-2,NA,CASSYSDYGYTF,TGTGCCAGCAGTTATTCCGACTATGGCTACACCTTC
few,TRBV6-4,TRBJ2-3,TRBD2,CASSDSGEGTQYF,TGTGCCAGCAGTGACTCCGGGGAGGGTACGCAGTATTTT
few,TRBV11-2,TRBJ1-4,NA,CASSRGQRNEKLFF,TGTGCCAGCAGCCGCGGACAGAGGAATGAAAAACTGTTTTTT
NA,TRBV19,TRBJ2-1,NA,CASSAWLGRRTDHEQFF,TGTGCCAGTAGTGCGTGGTTGGGGCGTAGGACTGACCATGAGCAGTTCTTC
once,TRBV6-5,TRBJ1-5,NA,CASGGGINQPQHF,TGTGCCAGCGGGGGGGGGATTAATCAGCCCCAGCATTTT
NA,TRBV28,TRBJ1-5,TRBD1,CASSPQGQGVWQPQHF,TGTGCCAGCAGTCCCCAGGGACAGGGAGTGTGGCAGCCCCAGCATTTT
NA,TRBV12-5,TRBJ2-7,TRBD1,CASGLIPRTGYSYEQYF,TGTGCTAGTGGTTTGATACCCAGGACAGGTTATAGCTACGAGCAGTACTTC
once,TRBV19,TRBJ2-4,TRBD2,CASSEGLAGLNVQYF,TGTGCCAGTAGTGAGGGACTAGCGGGCTTAAATGTTCAGTACTTC
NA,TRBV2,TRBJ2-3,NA,CASSDWSSADTQYF,TGTGCCAGCAGTGATTGGTCCTCCGCAGATACGCAGTATTTT
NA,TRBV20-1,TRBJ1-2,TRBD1,CLGTDYVGYTF,TGCTTGGGGACAGACTATGTGGGCTACACCTTC
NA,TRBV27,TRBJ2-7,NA,CASSLGQGGSYEQYF,TGTGCCAGCAGTCTAGGACAGGGAGGGAGCTACGAGCAGTACTTC
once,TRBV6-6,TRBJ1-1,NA,CASSYREHEAFF,TGTGCCAGCAGTTACCGGGAGCATGAAGCTTTCTTT
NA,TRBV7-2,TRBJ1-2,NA,CASSSNSGSALYGYTF,TGTGCCAGCAGCTCGAATAGCGGCAGCGCTCTATATGGCTACACCTTC